The clone carrying this T cell receptor (beta chain) was observed many times. It was RNA transcripts that yielded the amplified TCR beta CDR3 regions. HTBI primers were the set used in a first-round RT-PCR of the TCR CDR3. MiXCR, applied by TCRdb to the multiplex PCR reads, yields one record per CDR3 protein. This sample has 150,000 to 200,000 distinct CDR3 sequences, with over 15% found just once. Newly diagnosed hyperthyroidism patients aged 18 to 65 years had disease lasting under 2 months. The data belong to a study of T cells in Graves' hyperthyroidism and ophthalmopathy. CDR1 is DFQATT and CDR2 is SNEGSKA in the germline V gene (reference sequence). The CDR3 length is 12 residues. Trimming removed 6 bases at V and 8 bases at J, with 16 bases between.

The source material was blood. This TCR came from a woman in her forties or fifties with Graves' hyperthyroidism. The chain joins TRBV20-1 to TRBJ1-2, with D perhaps matching TRBD1 (6 bases). The CDR3 bases are TGCAGTGCCCCCTCGGGACAACGAGGCTACACCTTC. This translates into CSAPSGQRGYTF.